This record looks at one T cell receptor (beta chain) sequence and its context. The data were obtained in a study of cytomegalovirus exposure and HLA in healthy donors. Whole-study context: In an early release, HLA-typed donors contributed 80 million to 95 million unique TCR sequences.

60 Vbeta and 13 Jbeta primers were used in PCR. Clones were read by immunoSEQ multiplex PCR, and TCRdb kept only the in-frame ones, dropping some. The listing records 45,000 to 50,000 clones. V lost 0 bases and J 1 base, leaving 12 bases between the germline ends. CDR1 is MGHRA and CDR2 is YSYEKL in the germline V gene. The CDR3 spans 16 residues. The receptor was derived from a male donor in good health and CMV-seronegative. The V and J genes are TRBV4-1 and TRBJ1-1; D is possibly TRBD1 (5 bases). The sample consisted of PBMCs. The CDR3 sequence: CASSQELRTPNTEAFF. The CDR3 region has the DNA TGCGCCAGCAGCCAAGAACTTCGGACACCGAACACTGAAGCTTTCTTT.